Listed here are 23 T cell receptor beta chains from one sample, sequenced in a study of shared clonotypes between healthy human individuals. Here immunoSEQ multiplex PCR was the method, and the copy in TCRdb shows in-frame clones only, minus some. The sample holds fewer than 550,000 clones, nearly 80% seen once. The sample consisted of PBMCs. These receptors were taken from a woman in her thirties or forties in good health. Some clones in this sample may be carry-over from other donors' samples.

This chain connects TRBV9 to TRBJ2-1; 11 positions agree with TRBD2. The CDR3 extends over 14 amino acids. Per germline, CDR1 SGDLS and CDR2 YYNGEE. Trimming cost V 3 bases and J 6 bases; bases outside gene matches: 2. The CDR3 reads CASSETSGTNEQFF. The CDR3 region has the DNA TGTGCCAGCAGCGAGACTAGCGGGACCAATGAGCAGTTCTTC.

The chain joins TRBV27 to TRBJ2-7; no clear D gene. V lost 5 bases and J 6 bases, leaving 14 bases between the germline ends. The CDR3 loop spans 13 amino acids. The germline gives CDR1 MNHEY, CDR2 SMNVEV (reference sequence). The CDR3 reads CASSPPGRIEQYF. The CDR3 bases are TGTGCCAGCAGTCCCCCCGGTCGGATCGAGCAGTACTTC.

The chain carries TRBV11-2 and TRBJ2-1; unclear D gene. The CDR3 covers 16 residues. V gave up 3 bases and J gave up 3 bases, with 15 bases separating them. Germline V gene lookup returns CDR1 SGHAT and CDR2 FQNNGV. CDR3 nucleotide sequence: TGTGCCAGCAGCTTTTTAAACCGGGCAGGCTACAATGAGCAGTTCTTC. Translation gives CASSFLNRAGYNEQFF.

This clone was found once. With a far larger clone one base away, a read error is the likely cause. Other DNA variants within this sample encode the same CDR3. The chain has TRBV29-1 and TRBJ1-1; TRBD1 matches at 7 bases. V was pared by 6 bases and J by 1 base, with 2 bases of the junction left unmatched. Germline CDR1 reads SQVTM; CDR2 reads ANQGSEA. The CDR3 spans 12 residues. CDR3 residues: CSVGQQNTEAFF. The CDR3 coding sequence is TGCAGCGTGGGACAGCAGAACACTGAAGCTTTCTTT.

This clone was seen a handful of times. V is TRBV15 and J is TRBJ1-1, with D hard to call. From germline, CDR1 is LNHNV and CDR2 YYDKDF (reference sequence). The CDR3 contains 14 residues. V gave up 0 bases and J gave up 7 bases, with 12 bases separating them. The CDR3 DNA reads TGTGCCACCAGCAGAGATTTGGGATTTGATGAAGCTTTCTTT. Protein product: CATSRDLGFDEAFF.

This clone was counted once. The J gene is TRBJ1-4, the V gene TRBV15, with D possibly TRBD1 on 6 matching bases. The CDR3 loop spans 14 amino acids. Germline V CDR1 and CDR2: LNHNV, YYDKDF (reference sequence). Trimming removed 0 bases at V and 8 bases at J, with 10 bases between. CDR3 amino acids: CATSRDGGGEKLFF. CDR3 DNA sequence: TGTGCCACCAGCAGAGATGGAGGGGGAGAAAAACTGTTTTTT. Looking up the rest from reference TRBV15 and TRBJ1-4 gives the full variable domain: DAMVIQNPRYQVTQFGKPVTLSCSQTLNHNVMYWYQQKSSQAPKLLFHYYDKDFNNEADTPDNFQSRRPNTSFCFLDIRSPGLGDTAMYLCATSRDGGGEKLFFGSGTQLSVL.

The CDR3 coding sequence is TGTGCCAGCAGTTCTGTCCTACTAGATGGGGATGAGCAGTTCTTC. Translated, it gives CASSSVLLDGDEQFF. The chain carries TRBV28 and TRBJ2-1; D may be TRBD2 (5 bases). The ends were cut back, 4 bases at V and 8 bases at J, with 18 bases in the middle. CDR1 is MDHEN, CDR2 SYDVKM, per germline. This CDR3 is 15 amino acids long.

The table lists this clone with many counts. This sequence joins TRBV30 and TRBJ1-3; unclear D gene. The CDR3 is 11 residues long. Germline V gene data show CDR1 as GTSNPN and CDR2 as SVGIG (reference sequence). V was clipped by 5 bases and J by 0 bases, with 2 bases between them. CDR3 in amino acids: CAWGSGNTIYF. In DNA form, the CDR3 reads TGTGCCTGGGGCTCTGGAAACACCATATATTTT.

The CDR3 DNA sequence: TGTGCCAGCAGTTTAGCCCCAGGAACCCTCTTAGGAGATGGCTACACCTTC. Translating it yields CASSLAPGTLLGDGYTF. The genes are TRBV28 and TRBJ1-2; D remains unclear. The germline gives CDR1 MDHEN, CDR2 SYDVKM. The CDR3 sequence is 17 residues long. The V and J ends lost 2 bases and 6 bases respectively, with 22 bases between them.

The chain joins TRBV18 to TRBJ1-4; D not resolved. The CDR3 consists of 12 residues. The V gene's germline CDR1 is KGHSH and CDR2 LQKENI. Trimming removed 2 bases from V and 10 bases from J, with 8 bases in between. CDR3: CASSPMVGKLFF. DNA for the CDR3: TGTGCCAGCTCACCAATGGTGGGAAAACTGTTTTTT. The full variable domain, with the rest looked up from reference TRBV18 and TRBJ1-4, is NAGVMQNPRHLVRRRGQEARLRCSPMKGHSHVYWYRQLPEEGLKFMVYLQKENIIDESGMPKERFSAEFPKEGPSILRIQQVVRGDSAAYFCASSPMVGKLFFGSGTQLSVL.

The CDR3 DNA reads TGCGCCAGCAGCACAGGACTAGCGGGCACAGATACGCAGTATTTT. Translated: CASSTGLAGTDTQYF. The chain is built from TRBV5-1 and TRBJ2-3, with TRBD2 matching 10 bases. Trimming removed 4 bases from V and 1 base from J; junction bases left unmatched: 3. The CDR3 loop spans 15 amino acids. CDR1 and CDR2 from the germline V gene are SGHRS and YFSETQ.

This clone was seen once. The CDR3 reads CASRHSGRSPDTQYF. The CDR3 DNA follows: TGTGCCAGCAGACATAGCGGGAGGTCCCCAGATACGCAGTATTTT. The chain combines TRBV6-6 with TRBJ2-3; TRBD2 agrees at 10 bases. V lost 6 bases and J lost 4; bases outside the gene matches: 7. Per germline, CDR1 MNHNY and CDR2 SVGAGI (reference sequence). This CDR3 is 15 amino acids long.

The chain uses TRBV28 and TRBJ2-7; TRBD2 aligns across 9 bases. The CDR3 covers 15 residues. V trimming: 3 bases; J trimming: 4 bases; junction bases outside the gene matches: 7. Germline V gene data show CDR1 as MDHEN and CDR2 as SYDVKM. The CDR3 loop is CASSFSSGRGYEQYF. In nucleotides, the CDR3 is TGTGCCAGCAGTTTTAGTAGCGGGAGAGGTTACGAGCAGTACTTC.

This chain uses TRBV7-9 with TRBJ2-1; no firm D call. The CDR3 contains 12 residues. Trimming removed 1 base from V and 3 bases from J, with 1 base in between. Germline V CDR1 and CDR2: SEHNR, FQNEAQ (reference sequence). In DNA form, the CDR3 reads TGTGCCAGCAGCTTAGTCTACAATGAGCAGTTCTTC. Protein product: CASSLVYNEQFF.

This clone appeared a few times. The V gene is TRBV9, the J gene TRBJ2-3; TRBD1 might be the D (6 bases). The CDR3 totals 14 residues. CDR1 is SGDLS, CDR2 YYNGEE, per germline. Trimming cost V 4 bases and J 1 base, with 10 bases left between them. This CDR3 reads CASSSRTGTDTQYF. The CDR3 DNA sequence: TGTGCCAGCAGCTCGAGGACAGGCACAGATACGCAGTATTTT.

The V gene is TRBV19, the J gene TRBJ1-2; no reliable D call. CDR3 length equals 11 residues. From germline, CDR1 is LNHDA and CDR2 SQIVND (reference sequence). The V end lost 6 bases, the J end lost 4 bases, and 6 bases lay between the germline ends. This chain's CDR3 is CASRKAYGYTF. Here the CDR3 DNA reads TGTGCCAGTAGAAAGGCCTATGGCTACACCTTC. The entire variable domain, with the rest obtained from reference TRBV19 and TRBJ1-2, is as follows: DGGITQSPKYLFRKEGQNVTLSCEQNLNHDAMYWYRQDPGQGLRLIYYSQIVNDFQKGDIAEGYSVSREKKESFPLTVTSAQKNPTAFYLCASRKAYGYTFGSGTRLTVV.

This clone was seen a single time. CDR3 region: CASLGREGLTSSYEQYF. The CDR3 DNA is TGTGCCAGCTTGGGGCGGGAGGGCCTTACGAGCTCCTACGAGCAGTACTTC. The V and J genes are TRBV28 and TRBJ2-7, with 9 bases fitting TRBD2. The CDR3 sequence is 17 residues long. V lost 8 bases to trimming and J lost 0 bases; unmatched junction nucleotides: 14. Germline lookup yields CDR1 MDHEN and CDR2 SYDVKM.

Remarks on this clone: The same CDR3 can be traced to other DNA sequences in this sample. The DNA of the CDR3 is TGCGCCAGCAGCCCGGGACAGGGGGCGGGGGAGACCCAGTACTTC. It yields the protein CASSPGQGAGETQYF. The chain has TRBV5-1 and TRBJ2-5; 12 bases are shared with TRBD1. CDR3 length equals 15 residues. Per germline, CDR1 SGHRS and CDR2 YFSETQ. V shed 4 bases, J shed 5 bases, and the junction held 6 bases outside the gene matches.

The gene calls are TRBV27 and TRBJ2-7; 7 bases are a match to TRBD2. Germline values: CDR1 MNHEY, CDR2 SMNVEV (reference sequence). The CDR3 contains 15 residues. After removal of 4 bases from V and 4 bases from J, the junction contained 10 bases not matched to a gene. CDR3 DNA: TGTGCCAGCAGTTCAAGCGGGGAGTTGGCATACGAGCAGTACTTC. This codes for CASSSSGELAYEQYF.

V and J are TRBV10-3 and TRBJ1-2, with a tentative D call TRBD1 (5 bases). Germline values: CDR1 ENHRY, CDR2 SYGVKD. This CDR3 is 16 amino acids long. Deletions cut 0 bases from V and 6 bases from J, with 17 bases between. This chain's CDR3 is CAISESPAVRGDGYTF. Here the CDR3 DNA reads TGTGCCATCAGTGAGTCGCCCGCAGTGAGGGGCGATGGCTACACCTTC.

This clone has just one count. The chain uses TRBV28 and TRBJ2-1; 8 bases align to TRBD1. Unmatched junction bases numbered 5, after V lost 9 bases and J lost 1 base. The CDR3 consists of 14 residues. The germline gives CDR1 MDHEN, CDR2 SYDVKM. The CDR3 bases are TGTGCCAGTGCAGGGGGCAGTTCCTACAATGAGCAGTTCTTC. It specifies CASAGGSSYNEQFF.

This clone was recorded only once. This chain links TRBV18 with TRBJ2-1; 8 nucleotides match TRBD1. V shed 6 bases and J 5 bases; nucleotides not matched to a gene: 12. The CDR3 has 16 residues. The germline V gene has CDR1 KGHSH and CDR2 LQKENI. DNA for the CDR3: TGTGCCAGCTCGCCCAGGGGGCTAGATGATAACAATGAGCAGTTCTTC. Translation gives CASSPRGLDDNNEQFF.

Turning to this clone: Other DNA sequences of this sample code for an identical CDR3. J is TRBJ2-7 and V is TRBV11-2; D ambiguous. Trimming took 1 base from V and 3 from J, leaving 4 bases between them. The CDR3 runs to 12 residues. Per the germline V gene, CDR1 is SGHAT and CDR2 is FQNNGV. The CDR3 protein is CASSLVGYEQYF. CDR3 DNA sequence: TGTGCCAGCAGCTTAGTCGGCTACGAGCAGTACTTC.